The 17 T cell receptor beta chains in this list originate from one sample, sequenced in a study of identical twins. TCRdb passed the 5' RACE reads through MiXCR, listing each CDR3 protein once. Of 300,000 or so distinct CDR3 sequences in the sample, nearly 9.5% are singletons; the top ten hold approximately 6.6%. This sample also appeared in a second study, on yellow fever vaccine responses in identical twins.

Sequencing was done on a sample of CD8+ T cells sorted from blood. These receptors came from a woman under 30 in good health.

This clonotype was seen at least ten times. The chain links TRBV2 to TRBJ2-5; possible D gene TRBD1, 6 bases. The CDR3 sequence is 16 residues long. Germline-derived CDR1 and CDR2 are SNHLY and FYNNEI. Trimming shortened V by 6 bases and J by 2 bases, and 19 bases separated the two germline ends. The CDR3 DNA is TGTGCCAGCAGGTTAAGACAGGCGCCTCGGCAAGAGACCCAGTACTTC. The encoded protein is CASRLRQAPRQETQYF.

This clonotype was observed at least ten times. The chain combines TRBV6-4 with TRBJ2-1; 8 bases fit TRBD2. The CDR3 spans 15 residues. Losses at the gene ends were 2 bases for V and 7 bases for J; bases not matched to a gene: 7. Germline V gives CDR1 MRHNA, CDR2 SNTAGT. CDR3 protein: CASSDGSGSGNEQFF. The CDR3 coding sequence is TGTGCCAGCAGTGACGGGAGCGGGAGTGGGAATGAGCAGTTCTTC.

V is TRBV4-3 and J is TRBJ2-1, with D hard to call. Trimming took off 0 bases at V and 2 bases at J, with 11 bases between the two ends. This CDR3 contains 16 residues. CDR1 is LGHNA and CDR2 is YSLEER in the germline V gene. The CDR3: CASSQDSSAPYNEQFF. In DNA, the CDR3 is TGCGCCAGCAGCCAAGATTCGAGCGCTCCCTACAATGAGCAGTTCTTC.

The chain is built from TRBV7-6 and TRBJ2-3; 9 nucleotides line up with TRBD2. The CDR3 is 16 residues long. Germline V lookup: CDR1 SGHVS, CDR2 FNYEAQ. After removal of 2 bases from V and 4 bases from J, the junction contained 7 bases not matched to a gene. CDR3 DNA sequence: TGTGCCAGCAGCTTACTCGCGGGGGGGCGGGCAGATACGCAGTATTTT. Translating gives CASSLLAGGRADTQYF. The entire variable domain, with the rest obtained from reference TRBV7-6 and TRBJ2-3, is as follows: GAGVSQSPRYKVTKRGQDVALRCDPISGHVSLYWYRQALGQGPEFLTYFNYEAQQDKSGLPNDRFSAERPEGSISTLTIQRTEQRDSAMYRCASSLLAGGRADTQYFGPGTRLTVL.

This clonotype was counted only a few times. The V and J genes are TRBV6-2 or TRBV6-3 and TRBJ2-3, with 10 positions matching TRBD2. Trimming removed 8 bases from V and 2 bases from J; junction bases left unmatched: 19. Germline V gives CDR1 MNHEY, CDR2 SVGEGT. This CDR3 comprises 19 residues. DNA for the CDR3: TGTGCCAGCCAACCGGGACTAGCGAGTGGGGACCGCTACACAGATACGCAGTATTTT. Its translation: CASQPGLASGDRYTDTQYF.

This clonotype was counted many times. This rearrangement joins TRBV9 to TRBJ2-3, with unresolved D. This CDR3 comprises 13 residues. The germline gives CDR1 SGDLS, CDR2 YYNGEE. V dropped 6 bases and J dropped 1 base, with 9 bases sitting between them. DNA for the CDR3: TGTGCCAGCAACCTTGCGGGCACAGATACGCAGTATTTT. Translated, it gives CASNLAGTDTQYF.

The table lists this clonotype with many counts. The chain employs TRBV12-3 or TRBV12-4 and TRBJ2-1; D is ambiguous. The CDR3 has 12 residues. The V gene lost 6 bases and the J gene lost 6 bases, with 9 bases spanning the gap. The CDR3 here is CASSASGNEQFF. As DNA, the CDR3 is TGTGCCAGCAGCGCCAGTGGCAATGAGCAGTTCTTC.

This clonotype showed up many times. This rearrangement joins TRBV15 to TRBJ2-1; 11 bases align to TRBD2. J was trimmed by 3 bases and V by 3 bases; bases with no gene match: 10. This CDR3 is 18 amino acids long. Germline V gene sequence: CDR1 LNHNV, CDR2 YYDKDF (reference sequence). The CDR3 coding sequence is TGTGCCACCAGCAGGGATACCCGACTAGCGGGGAACTACAATGAGCAGTTCTTC. Its protein is CATSRDTRLAGNYNEQFF.

Many counts were recorded for this clonotype. The chain employs TRBV27 and TRBJ2-5; D not resolved. Per the germline V gene, CDR1 is MNHEY and CDR2 is SMNVEV (reference sequence). V gave up 5 bases and J gave up 1 base, with 8 bases separating them. The CDR3 contains 13 residues. CDR3 protein: CASSPRLQETQYF. The CDR3 DNA reads as TGTGCCAGCAGTCCCCGTCTCCAAGAGACCCAGTACTTC.

This clonotype has just a few counts. The CDR3: CASSPTGGFLGAADTQYF. In DNA form, the CDR3 reads TGTGCCAGCAGTCCCACGGGGGGATTTCTAGGGGCAGCCGATACGCAGTATTTT. The rearrangement joins TRBV2 to TRBJ2-3, with 7 bases that match TRBD2. The germline CDR1 and CDR2 sequences are SNHLY and FYNNEI. Germline trimming cut 5 bases from V and 6 bases from J; bases unmatched to any gene: 20. CDR3 size: 18 residues. The full variable domain, completed using reference TRBV2 and TRBJ2-3, is EPEVTQTPSHQVTQMGQEVILRCVPISNHLYFYWYRQILGQKVEFLVSFYNNEISEKSEIFDDQFSVERPDGSNFTLKIRSTKLEDSAMYFCASSPTGGFLGAADTQYFGPGTRLTVL.

This clonotype came up a few times. The chain couples TRBV7-6 to TRBJ2-5, with D perhaps matching TRBD2 (7 bases). The CDR3 extends over 16 amino acids. Germline lookup yields CDR1 SGHVS and CDR2 FNYEAQ. V lost 5 bases, J lost 5 bases, and 21 bases lay in between. The DNA for the CDR3 is TGTGCCAGCAGCAAAGCCGGTGGGGGGGCCTGGGAGACCCAGTACTTC. Translating it yields CASSKAGGGAWETQYF.

This clonotype has more than one count but fewer than ten. The rearrangement uses TRBV9 and TRBJ2-1, with D perhaps being TRBD1 or TRBD2 (6 bases each). From germline, CDR1 is SGDLS and CDR2 YYNGEE. The length of the CDR3 is 15 residues. Trimming took 3 bases from V and 10 from J, leaving 20 bases between them. The CDR3: CASSGRGVGTMEQFF. The CDR3 nucleotides are TGTGCCAGCAGCGGGAGGGGGGTAGGCACAATGGAGCAGTTCTTC.

This clonotype was counted between two and nine times. This chain joins TRBV11-2 and TRBJ2-7, with D perhaps being TRBD1 or TRBD2 (6 bases each). CDR1 is SGHAT, CDR2 FQNNGV, per germline. The length of the CDR3 is 15 residues. The V end was cut by 5 bases, the J end by 0 bases, with 14 bases between. CDR3 DNA sequence: TGTGCCAGCAGCCGGGGGACACTAACCTCCTACGAGCAGTACTTC. Its translation: CASSRGTLTSYEQYF.

This clonotype appeared a few times. The chain couples TRBV20-1 to TRBJ2-2; the D gene could be TRBD1 or TRBD2 (5 bases each). Trimming cost V 7 bases and J 3 bases, with 9 bases left between them. Germline V gene sequence: CDR1 DFQATT, CDR2 SNEGSKA (reference sequence). The CDR3 runs to 12 residues. DNA of the CDR3: TGCAGTGTGGTGGGGGACACCGGGGAGCTGTTTTTT. This translates into CSVVGDTGELFF.

The chain combines TRBV11-2 with TRBJ1-6; D not certain. With 5 bases removed from V and 1 base from J, the gap between germline ends came to 6 bases. Per the germline V gene, CDR1 is SGHAT and CDR2 is FQNNGV. The CDR3 is made up of 14 amino acids. Here the CDR3 reads CASSKDSYNSPLHF. The CDR3 coding sequence is TGTGCCAGCAGCAAGGATTCCTATAATTCACCCCTCCACTTT.

In its sample, this clonotype was seen many times. The chain combines TRBV5-6 with TRBJ1-1; D ambiguous. The CDR3 is 12 residues long. Germline CDR1 and CDR2: SGHDT and YYEEEE. Trimming pared 0 bases from V and 0 bases from J, leaving 0 bases between. CDR3 bases: TGTGCCAGCAGCTTGGTGAACACTGAAGCTTTCTTT. It translates to CASSLVNTEAFF.

The chain employs TRBV5-8 and TRBJ2-7; no clear D gene. Trimming left V 2 bases short and J 2 bases short, with 11 bases between. Germline-derived CDR1 and CDR2 are SGHTS and YDEGEE. The CDR3 consists of 14 residues. In DNA form, the CDR3 reads TGTGCCAGCAGCTTCTCGACGGCGACCTACGAGCAGTACTTC. It encodes CASSFSTATYEQYF.